The T cell receptor beta chain under discussion was sequenced for a study of blood T cell repertoires in COVID-19. Study at large: T cells, B-cell-depleted T cells, or PBMCs supplied cDNA or gDNA.

Original processing methods: The authors estimated nucleated cell counts from reference gene primer amplification. Method: immunoSEQ multiplex PCR; TCRdb's copy keeps in-frame clones and lacks some. V, J and clone size reflect that table, while D and trimming were determined from the DNA. The repertoire includes about 270,000 clones, 86% of them detected once, and over 9.5% sits in the top ten. Trimming removed 0 bases from V and 1 base from J, with 13 bases in between. The CDR3 totals 17 residues. Per germline, CDR1 LGHDT and CDR2 YNNKEL (reference sequence). The chain employs TRBV3-1 (or the pseudogene TRBV3-2) and TRBJ2-4; unclear D gene. The sample taken for sequencing was peripheral blood. This receptor was obtained from a young woman with COVID-19, enrolled during active disease. CDR3 protein: CASSQDGARHAKNIQYF. The CDR3 nucleotides read TGTGCCAGCAGCCAAGACGGAGCGAGGCACGCCAAAAACATTCAGTACTTC.